This T cell receptor beta chain was observed in a study of shared clonotypes between healthy human individuals. The CDR3 has 14 amino acids. The V gene's germline CDR1 is WSHSY and CDR2 SAAADI. As to this clone: Relative to the germline gene, one junction end is altered; a read error may explain this.

The table came from immunoSEQ multiplex PCR; TCRdb's copy has only in-frame clones and leaves some out. The sample carries 490,000 or so clones, over 65% recorded once. The chain joins TRBV10-2 to TRBJ1-2, with 10 bases matching TRBD1. The specimen was PBMCs. The receptor comes from a woman between 35 and 50 years old in good health. Some clones in this sample may be carry-over from other donors' samples. CDR3 nucleotides: TGCACCAGCAGTGTGGGGACAGGGGAAGGGGGCTACACCTTC. Translating gives CTSSVGTGEGGYTF.